The clone carrying this T cell receptor (beta chain) has more than one count but fewer than ten. This sample stems from a study of blood T cell repertoires in COVID-19. There are 16 residues in the CDR3. After removal of 3 bases from V and 8 bases from J, the junction contained 13 bases not matched to a gene. Germline CDR1 DFQATT, CDR2 SNEGSKA (reference sequence). Per the original methods: Reference gene primer amplification gave nucleated cell count estimates. Using immunoSEQ multiplex PCR, the repertoire was profiled, and TCRdb retains in-frame clones only, with some absent. That table furnishes V, J and clone size, whereas the DNA furnished D and trimming. The table lists fewer than 250,000 clones, roughly 80% of them singletons.

This receptor was obtained from a woman in her forties or fifties with acute or convalescent COVID-19. Input material: peripheral blood. This chain links TRBV20-1 with TRBJ1-2, with TRBD1 matching 12 bases. CDR3 sequence (DNA): TGCAGTGCTAGTTCCGGACCGGGACAGGGGGCTAAAGGCTACACCTTC. Amino acids: CSASSGPGQGAKGYTF.